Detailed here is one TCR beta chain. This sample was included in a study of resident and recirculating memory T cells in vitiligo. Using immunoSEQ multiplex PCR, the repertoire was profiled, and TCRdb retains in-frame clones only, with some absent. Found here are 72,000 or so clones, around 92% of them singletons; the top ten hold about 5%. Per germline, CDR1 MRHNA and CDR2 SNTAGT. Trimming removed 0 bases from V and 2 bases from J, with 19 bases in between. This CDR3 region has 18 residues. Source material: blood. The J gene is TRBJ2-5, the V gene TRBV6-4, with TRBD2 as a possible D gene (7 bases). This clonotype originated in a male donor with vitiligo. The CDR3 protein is CASSDSRRGGARQETQYF. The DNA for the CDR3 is TGTGCCAGCAGTGACTCTCGGAGGGGGGGGGCACGGCAAGAGACCCAGTACTTC.